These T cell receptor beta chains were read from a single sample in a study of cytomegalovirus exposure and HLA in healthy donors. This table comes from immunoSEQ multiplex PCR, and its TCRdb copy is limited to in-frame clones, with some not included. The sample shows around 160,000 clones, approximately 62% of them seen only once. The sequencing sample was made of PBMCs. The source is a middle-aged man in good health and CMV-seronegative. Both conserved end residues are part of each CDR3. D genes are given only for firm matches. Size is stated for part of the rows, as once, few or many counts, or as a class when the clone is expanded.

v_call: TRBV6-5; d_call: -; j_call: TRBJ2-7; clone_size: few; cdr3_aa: CASSYWIGEQYF; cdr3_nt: TGTGCCAGCAGTTACTGGATCGGGGAGCAGTACTTC
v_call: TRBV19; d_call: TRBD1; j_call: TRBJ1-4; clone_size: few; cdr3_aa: CASYRRGTGKNGKLFF; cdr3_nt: TGTGCCAGTTATAGACGGGGGACAGGGAAAAACGGAAAACTGTTTTTT
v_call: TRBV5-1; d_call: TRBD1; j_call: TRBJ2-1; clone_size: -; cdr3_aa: CASSLLGQGAANEQFF; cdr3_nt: TGCGCCAGCAGCCTTCTGGGACAGGGGGCCGCCAATGAGCAGTTCTTC
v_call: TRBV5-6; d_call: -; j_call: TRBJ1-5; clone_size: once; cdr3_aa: CASSLGAGAYSNQPQHF; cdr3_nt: TGTGCCAGCAGCTTGGGGGCAGGGGCCTATAGCAATCAGCCCCAGCATTTT
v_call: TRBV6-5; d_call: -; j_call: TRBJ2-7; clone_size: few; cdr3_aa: CASSLRGPSYEQYF; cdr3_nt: TGTGCCAGCAGCCTCAGGGGACCATCCTACGAGCAGTACTTC
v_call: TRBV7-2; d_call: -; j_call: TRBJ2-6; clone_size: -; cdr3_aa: CASSSGGGGISGANVLTF; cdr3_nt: TGTGCCAGCAGCTCAGGGGGCGGGGGAATCTCTGGGGCCAACGTCCTGACTTTC
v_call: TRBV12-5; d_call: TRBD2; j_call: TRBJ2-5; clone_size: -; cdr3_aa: CASGLAGQETQYF; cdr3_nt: TGTGCTAGTGGTTTAGCGGGGCAAGAGACCCAGTACTTC
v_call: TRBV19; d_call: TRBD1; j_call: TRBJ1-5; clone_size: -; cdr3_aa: CASAQGEPHSNQPQHF; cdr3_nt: TGTGCCAGTGCGCAGGGGGAACCCCATAGCAATCAGCCCCAGCATTTT
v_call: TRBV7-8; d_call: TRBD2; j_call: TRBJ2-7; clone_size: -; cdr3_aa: CASSPSGTSIYEQYF; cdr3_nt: TGTGCCAGCAGCCCATCCGGGACTAGCATCTACGAGCAGTACTTC
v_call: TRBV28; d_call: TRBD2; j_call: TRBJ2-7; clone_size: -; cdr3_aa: CASSLRGGEGLAGYFEQYF; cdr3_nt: TGTGCCAGCAGCCTCCGGGGGGGTGAGGGATTAGCGGGGTATTTCGAGCAGTACTTC
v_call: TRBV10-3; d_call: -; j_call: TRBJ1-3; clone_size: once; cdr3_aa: CAISEGSWYEDSGNTIYF; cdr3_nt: TGTGCCATCAGTGAGGGGTCGTGGTATGAGGACTCTGGAAACACCATATATTTT
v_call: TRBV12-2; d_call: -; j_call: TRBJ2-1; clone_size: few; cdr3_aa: CASRPGRAHYNEQFF; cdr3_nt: TGTGCAAGTCGCCCCGGCAGGGCCCACTACAATGAGCAGTTCTTC
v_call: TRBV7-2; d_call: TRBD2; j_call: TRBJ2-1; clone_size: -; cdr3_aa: CASSFGREAGPSDEQFF; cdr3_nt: TGTGCCAGCAGCTTCGGACGTGAAGCGGGGCCTTCGGATGAGCAGTTCTTC
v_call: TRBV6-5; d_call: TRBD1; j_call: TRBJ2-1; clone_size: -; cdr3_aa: CASTGQFNEQFF; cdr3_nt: TGTGCCAGCACGGGACAGTTCAATGAGCAGTTCTTC
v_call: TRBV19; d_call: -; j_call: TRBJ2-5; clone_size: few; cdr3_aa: CASSTQGLGETQYF; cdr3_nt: TGTGCCAGTAGTACACAGGGATTGGGGGAGACCCAGTACTTC
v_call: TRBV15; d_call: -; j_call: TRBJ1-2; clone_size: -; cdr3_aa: CATSREMGGMNYGYTF; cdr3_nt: TGTGCCACCAGCAGAGAGATGGGGGGTATGAACTATGGCTACACCTTC
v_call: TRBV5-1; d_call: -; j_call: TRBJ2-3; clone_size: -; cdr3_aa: CASSPTTGGTDTQYF; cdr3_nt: TGCGCCAGCAGCCCGACGACAGGCGGCACAGATACGCAGTATTTT
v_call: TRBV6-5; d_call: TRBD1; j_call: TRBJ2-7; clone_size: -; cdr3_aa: CASSYSIGTGSYEQYF; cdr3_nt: TGTGCCAGCAGTTACTCGATAGGGACAGGCTCCTACGAGCAGTACTTC
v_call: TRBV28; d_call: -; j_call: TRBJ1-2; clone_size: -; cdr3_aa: CASSLSVLYGYTF; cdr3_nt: TGTGCCAGCAGTTTAAGTGTACTCTATGGCTACACCTTC
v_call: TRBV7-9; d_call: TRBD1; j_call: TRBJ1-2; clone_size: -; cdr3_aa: CASSLGVQGAKPDLYGYTF; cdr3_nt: TGTGCCAGCAGCTTAGGGGTGCAGGGGGCGAAACCAGATCTCTATGGCTACACCTTC
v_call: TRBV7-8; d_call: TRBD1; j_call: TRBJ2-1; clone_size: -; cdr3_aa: CASQDRGPVLGEQFF; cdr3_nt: TGTGCCAGCCAAGACAGGGGTCCTGTTCTAGGTGAGCAGTTCTTC
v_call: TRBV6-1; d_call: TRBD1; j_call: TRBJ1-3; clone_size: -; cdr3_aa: CASSDQTGLGHTIYF; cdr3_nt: TGTGCCAGCAGTGACCAGACAGGGTTGGGACACACCATATATTTT
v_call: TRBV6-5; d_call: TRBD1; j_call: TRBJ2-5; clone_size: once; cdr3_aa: CASSYQQGVKTQYF; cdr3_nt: TGTGCCAGCAGTTACCAACAGGGGGTAAAGACCCAGTACTTC
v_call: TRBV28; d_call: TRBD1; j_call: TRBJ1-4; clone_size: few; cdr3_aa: CASSFRQGGEKLFF; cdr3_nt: TGTGCCAGCAGTTTTAGACAGGGTGGAGAAAAACTGTTTTTT
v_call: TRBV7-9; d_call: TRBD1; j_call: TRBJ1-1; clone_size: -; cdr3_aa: CASNYRTGARFMNTEAFF; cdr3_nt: TGTGCCAGCAACTACCGGACAGGGGCTAGATTCATGAACACTGAAGCTTTCTTT
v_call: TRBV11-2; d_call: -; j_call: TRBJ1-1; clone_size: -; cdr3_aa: CASSLGIWGEEVTEAFF; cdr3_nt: TGTGCCAGCAGCTTAGGCATCTGGGGGGAGGAAGTCACTGAAGCTTTCTTT
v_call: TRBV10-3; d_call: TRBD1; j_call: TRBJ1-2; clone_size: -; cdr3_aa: CAISDQGVIVGYTF; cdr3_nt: TGTGCCATCAGTGACCAGGGGGTAATCGTTGGCTACACCTTC
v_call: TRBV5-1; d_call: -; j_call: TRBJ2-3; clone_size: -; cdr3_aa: CASSPDRPDTQYF; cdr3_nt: TGCGCCAGCAGCCCCGACAGACCAGATACGCAGTATTTT
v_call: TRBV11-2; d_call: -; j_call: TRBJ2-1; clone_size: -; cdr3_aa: CASSIRRDPSYNEQFF; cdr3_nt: TGTGCCAGCAGCATACGGAGGGATCCCTCCTACAATGAGCAGTTCTTC
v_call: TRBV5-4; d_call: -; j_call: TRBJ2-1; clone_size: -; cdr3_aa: CASSFTEYNEQFF; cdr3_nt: TGTGCCAGCAGCTTTACAGAGTACAATGAGCAGTTCTTC
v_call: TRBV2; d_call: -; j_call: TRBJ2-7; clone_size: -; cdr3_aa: CASSEGGEEQYF; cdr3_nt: TGTGCCAGCAGTGAAGGGGGAGAGGAGCAGTACTTC
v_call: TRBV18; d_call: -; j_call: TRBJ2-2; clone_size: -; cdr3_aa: CASSLGRGATGELFF; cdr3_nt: TGTGCCAGCTCACTTGGCAGGGGCGCTACCGGGGAGCTGTTTTTT
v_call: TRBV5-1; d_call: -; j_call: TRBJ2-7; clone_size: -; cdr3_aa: CASSPTGTTGEQYF; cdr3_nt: TGCGCCAGCAGCCCCACAGGGACTACGGGTGAGCAGTACTTC
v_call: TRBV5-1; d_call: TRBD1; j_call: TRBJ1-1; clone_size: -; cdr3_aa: CASSLENRGRTEAFF; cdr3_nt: TGCGCCAGCAGCTTGGAGAACAGGGGGCGCACTGAAGCTTTCTTT
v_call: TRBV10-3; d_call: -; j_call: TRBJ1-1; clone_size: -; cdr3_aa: CAISREGGEAFF; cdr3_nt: TGTGCCATCAGCCGAGAAGGAGGGGAAGCTTTCTTT
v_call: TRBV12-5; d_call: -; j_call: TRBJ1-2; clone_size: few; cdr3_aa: CASGLAPGQAGGYTF; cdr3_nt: TGTGCTAGTGGTTTGGCCCCCGGGCAGGCGGGGGGCTACACCTTC
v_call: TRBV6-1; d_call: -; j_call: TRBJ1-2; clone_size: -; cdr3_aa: CASRTTGRVTAGYTF; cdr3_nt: TGTGCCAGCAGGACTACTGGGAGGGTGACTGCCGGCTACACCTTC
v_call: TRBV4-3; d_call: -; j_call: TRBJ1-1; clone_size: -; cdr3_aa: CASSQDSGTEAFF; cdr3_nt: TGCGCCAGCAGCCAAGATAGCGGGACTGAAGCTTTCTTT
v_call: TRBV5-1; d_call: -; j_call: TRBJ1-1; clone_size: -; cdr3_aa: CASSLGHVGNTEAFF; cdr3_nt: TGCGCCAGCAGCTTGGGACATGTGGGGAACACTGAAGCTTTCTTT
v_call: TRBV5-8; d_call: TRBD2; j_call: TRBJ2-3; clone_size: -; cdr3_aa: CASTPILAGAGSSTDTQYF; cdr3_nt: TGTGCCAGCACACCGATTCTAGCGGGGGCCGGATCTAGCACAGATACGCAGTATTTT
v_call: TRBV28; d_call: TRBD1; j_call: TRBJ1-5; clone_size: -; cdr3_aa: CASSLPWTGGNQLQHF; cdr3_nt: TGTGCCAGCAGTCTCCCTTGGACAGGGGGCAATCAGCTCCAGCATTTT
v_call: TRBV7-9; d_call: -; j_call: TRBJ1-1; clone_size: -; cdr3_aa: CASSLSLNTEAFF; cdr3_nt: TGTGCCAGCAGCTTATCCTTGAACACTGAAGCTTTCTTT
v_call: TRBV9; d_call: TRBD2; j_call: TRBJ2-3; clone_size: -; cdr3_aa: CASSVEGTSGGALTDTQYF; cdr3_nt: TGTGCCAGCAGCGTAGAAGGGACTAGCGGGGGGGCCCTAACAGATACGCAGTATTTT
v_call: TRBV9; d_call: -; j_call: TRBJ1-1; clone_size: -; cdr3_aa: CASSVDRNTEAFF; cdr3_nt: TGTGCCAGCAGCGTAGATAGGAACACTGAAGCTTTCTTT
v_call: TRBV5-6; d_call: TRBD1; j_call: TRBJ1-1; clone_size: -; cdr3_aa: CASSLEAGGYRMNTEAFF; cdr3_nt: TGTGCCAGCAGCTTGGAGGCAGGGGGCTATAGGATGAACACTGAAGCTTTCTTT
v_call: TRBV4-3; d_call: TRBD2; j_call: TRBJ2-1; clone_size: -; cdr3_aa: CASSQERLGGLAGGYEQFF; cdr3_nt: TGCGCCAGCAGCCAAGAGAGGTTGGGAGGGCTAGCGGGGGGATATGAGCAGTTCTTC
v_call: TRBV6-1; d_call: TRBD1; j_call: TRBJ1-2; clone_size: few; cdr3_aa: CASSAPGQGNYGYTF; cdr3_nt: TGTGCCAGCAGTGCACCGGGACAGGGGAACTATGGCTACACCTTC
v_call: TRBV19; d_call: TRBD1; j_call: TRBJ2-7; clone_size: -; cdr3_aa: CASSPGTGSAPYEQYF; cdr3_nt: TGTGCCAGTAGTCCCGGGACAGGTAGTGCCCCCTACGAGCAGTACTTC
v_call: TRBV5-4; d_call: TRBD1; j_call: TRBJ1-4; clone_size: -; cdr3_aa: CASSSPTGSNEKLFF; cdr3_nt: TGTGCCAGCAGCTCCCCGACAGGGTCTAATGAAAAACTGTTTTTT
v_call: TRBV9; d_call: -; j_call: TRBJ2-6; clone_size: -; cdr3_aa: CASSVSPRGRSGANVLTF; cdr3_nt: TGTGCCAGCAGCGTCTCCCCCCGGGGGAGAAGCGGGGCCAACGTCCTGACTTTC
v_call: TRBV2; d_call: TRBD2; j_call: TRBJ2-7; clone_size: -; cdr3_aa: CATQTSGGYEQYF; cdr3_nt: TGTGCCACCCAGACTAGCGGGGGTTACGAGCAGTACTTC
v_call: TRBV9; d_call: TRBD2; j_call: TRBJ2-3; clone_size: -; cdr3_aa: CASSRLAGGADTQYF; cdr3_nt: TGTGCCAGCTCCCGACTAGCGGGGGGGGCAGATACGCAGTATTTT
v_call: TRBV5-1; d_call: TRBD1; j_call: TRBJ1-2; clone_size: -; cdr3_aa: CASSLRQGSYGYTF; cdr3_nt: TGCGCCAGCAGCTTGAGACAGGGCTCCTATGGCTACACCTTC
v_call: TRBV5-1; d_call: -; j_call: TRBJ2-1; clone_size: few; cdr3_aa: CASSLQGRSSYNEQFF; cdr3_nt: TGCGCCAGCAGCTTGCAAGGGAGGAGCTCCTACAATGAGCAGTTCTTC
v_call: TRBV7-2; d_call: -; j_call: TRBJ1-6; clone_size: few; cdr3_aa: CASSPYRESSYNSPLHF; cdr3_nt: TGTGCCAGCAGCCCTTACAGGGAGAGCTCCTATAATTCACCCCTCCACTTT